This TCR beta chain was profiled in a study of T cell responses to AZD1222 COVID-19 vaccine. V dropped 7 bases and J dropped 2 bases, with 21 bases sitting between them. The CDR3 sequence is 17 residues long. CDR1 and CDR2 from the germline V gene are MNHEY and SMNVEV (reference sequence). Assay used: immunoSEQ multiplex PCR; TCRdb lists only in-frame clones, some missing. The sample comprises approximately 130,000 clones, 84% of which are singletons, and about 29% rests with the top ten. The chain links TRBV27 to TRBJ1-3, with D possibly being TRBD1 (5 bases). Source: peripheral blood, taken 28 days after the second AZD1222 dose. The sequence came from an adult who received the AZD1222 COVID-19 vaccine. The CDR3 DNA reads as TGTGCCAGCACCCCCCCGGGACGGACATTCCCTGGAAACACCATATATTTT. As protein: CASTPPGRTFPGNTIYF.